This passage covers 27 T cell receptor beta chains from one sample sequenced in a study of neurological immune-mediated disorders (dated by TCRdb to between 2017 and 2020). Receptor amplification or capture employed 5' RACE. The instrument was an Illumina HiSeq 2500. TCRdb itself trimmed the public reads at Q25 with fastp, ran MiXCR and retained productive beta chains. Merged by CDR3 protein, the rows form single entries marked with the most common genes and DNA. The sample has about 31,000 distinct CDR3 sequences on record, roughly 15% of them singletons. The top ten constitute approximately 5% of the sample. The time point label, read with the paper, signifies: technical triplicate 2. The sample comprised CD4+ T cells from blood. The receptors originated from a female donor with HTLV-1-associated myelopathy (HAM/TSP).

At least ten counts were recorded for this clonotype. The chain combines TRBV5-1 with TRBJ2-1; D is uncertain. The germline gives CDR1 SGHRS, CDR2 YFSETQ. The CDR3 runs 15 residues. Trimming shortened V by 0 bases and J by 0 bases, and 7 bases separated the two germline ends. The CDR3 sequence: CASSLEQSSYNEQFF. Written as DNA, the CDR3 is TGCGCCAGCAGCTTGGAACAAAGCTCCTACAATGAGCAGTTCTTC. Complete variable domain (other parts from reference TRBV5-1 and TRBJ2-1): KAGVTQTPRYLIKTRGQQVTLSCSPISGHRSVSWYQQTPGQGLQFLFEYFSETQRNKGNFPGRFSGRQFSNSRSEMNVSTLELGDSALYLCASSLEQSSYNEQFFGPGTRLTVL.

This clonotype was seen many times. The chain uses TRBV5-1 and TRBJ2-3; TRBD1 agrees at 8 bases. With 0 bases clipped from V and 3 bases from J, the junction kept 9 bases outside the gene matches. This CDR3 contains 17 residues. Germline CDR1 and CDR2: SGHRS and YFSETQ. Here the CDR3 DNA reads TGCGCCAGCAGCTTGGCCGGAAGGACAGGGATGACAGATACGCAGTATTTT. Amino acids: CASSLAGRTGMTDTQYF.

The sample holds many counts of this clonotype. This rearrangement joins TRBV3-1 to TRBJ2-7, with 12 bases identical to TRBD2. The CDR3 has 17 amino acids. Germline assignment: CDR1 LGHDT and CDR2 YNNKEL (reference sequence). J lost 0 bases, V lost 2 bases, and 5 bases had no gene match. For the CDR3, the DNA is TGTGCCAGCAGCCAACTTCCGGGACTAGCGGGCTCCTACGAGCAGTACTTC. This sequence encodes CASSQLPGLAGSYEQYF.

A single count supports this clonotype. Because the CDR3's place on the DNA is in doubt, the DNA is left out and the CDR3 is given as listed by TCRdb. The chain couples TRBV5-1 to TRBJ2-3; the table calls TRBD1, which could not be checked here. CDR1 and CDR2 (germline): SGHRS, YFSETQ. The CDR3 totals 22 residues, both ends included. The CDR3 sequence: CATRRGELETQYFGPGTDTQYF.

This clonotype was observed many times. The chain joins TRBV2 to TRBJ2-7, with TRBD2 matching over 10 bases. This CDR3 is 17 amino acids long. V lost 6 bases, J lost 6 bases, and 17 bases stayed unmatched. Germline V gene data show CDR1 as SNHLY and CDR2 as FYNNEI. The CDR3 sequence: CASRPLLAGDMGGEQYF. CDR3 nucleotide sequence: TGTGCCAGCAGACCCCTCCTAGCGGGAGACATGGGCGGCGAGCAGTACTTC.

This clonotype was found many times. The CDR3 loop reads CASSLAPGSTDTQYF. Here the CDR3 DNA reads TGTGCCAGCAGCTTAGCTCCCGGGTCCACAGATACGCAGTATTTT. The genes are TRBV7-3 and TRBJ2-3; D not certain. The CDR3 is 15 residues long. Trimming removed 2 bases at V and 2 bases at J, with 11 bases between. CDR1 SGHTA and CDR2 FQGTGA come from the germline V gene.

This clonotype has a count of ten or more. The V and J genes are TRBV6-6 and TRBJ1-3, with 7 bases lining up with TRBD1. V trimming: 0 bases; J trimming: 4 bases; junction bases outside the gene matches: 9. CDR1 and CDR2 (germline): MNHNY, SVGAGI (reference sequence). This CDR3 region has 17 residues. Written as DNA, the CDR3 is TGTGCCAGCAGTTACTCGGGAAGGGGGCGCCGAGGAAACACCATATATTTT. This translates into CASSYSGRGRRGNTIYF.

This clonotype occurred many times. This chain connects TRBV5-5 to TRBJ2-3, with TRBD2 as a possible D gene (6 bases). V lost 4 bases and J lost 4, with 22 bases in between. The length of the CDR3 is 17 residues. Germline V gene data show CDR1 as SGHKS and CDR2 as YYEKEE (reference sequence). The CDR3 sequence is CASSTGWGVNSADTQYF. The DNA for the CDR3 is TGTGCCAGCAGCACCGGATGGGGGGTCAATAGTGCAGATACGCAGTATTTT.

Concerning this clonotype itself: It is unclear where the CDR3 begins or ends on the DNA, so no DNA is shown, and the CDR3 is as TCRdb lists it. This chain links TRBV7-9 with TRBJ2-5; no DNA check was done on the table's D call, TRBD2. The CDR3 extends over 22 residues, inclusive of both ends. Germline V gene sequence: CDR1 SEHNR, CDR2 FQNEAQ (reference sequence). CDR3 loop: CASSFYICSASRTSGGAVTQYF.

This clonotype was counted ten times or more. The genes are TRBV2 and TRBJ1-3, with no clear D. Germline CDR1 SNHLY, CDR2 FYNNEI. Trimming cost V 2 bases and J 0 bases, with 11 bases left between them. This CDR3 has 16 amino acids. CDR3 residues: CASSELGASSGNTIYF. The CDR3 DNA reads TGTGCCAGCAGTGAACTTGGCGCAAGCTCTGGAAACACCATATATTTT.

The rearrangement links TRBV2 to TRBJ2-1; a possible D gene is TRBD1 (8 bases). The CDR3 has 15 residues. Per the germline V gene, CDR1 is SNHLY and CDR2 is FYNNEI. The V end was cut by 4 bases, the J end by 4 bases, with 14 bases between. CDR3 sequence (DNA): TGTGCCAGCAGTGGGGGGGGACAGGTTTACAATGAGCAGTTCTTC. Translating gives CASSGGGQVYNEQFF.

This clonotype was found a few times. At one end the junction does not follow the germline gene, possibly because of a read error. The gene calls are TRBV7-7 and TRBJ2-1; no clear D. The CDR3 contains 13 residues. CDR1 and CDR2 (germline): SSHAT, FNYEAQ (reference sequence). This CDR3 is CASSIGFLSEQFF. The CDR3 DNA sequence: TGTGCTAGCAGCATCGGGTTTCTAAGTGAGCAGTTCTTC. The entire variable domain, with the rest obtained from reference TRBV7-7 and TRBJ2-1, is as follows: GAGVSQSPRYKVTKRGQDVTLRCDPISSHATLYWYQQALGQGPEFLTYFNYEAQPDKSGLPSDRFSAERPEGSISTLTIQRTEQRDSAMYRCASSIGFLSEQFFGPGTRLTVL.

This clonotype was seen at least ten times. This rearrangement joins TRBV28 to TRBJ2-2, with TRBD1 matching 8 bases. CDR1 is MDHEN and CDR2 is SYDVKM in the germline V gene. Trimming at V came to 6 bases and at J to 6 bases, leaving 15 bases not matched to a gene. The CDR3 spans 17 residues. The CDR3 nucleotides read TGTGCCAGCAGCCTTGGACCCCTCGACAGGGGCGCCGGGGAGCTGTTTTTT. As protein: CASSLGPLDRGAGELFF.

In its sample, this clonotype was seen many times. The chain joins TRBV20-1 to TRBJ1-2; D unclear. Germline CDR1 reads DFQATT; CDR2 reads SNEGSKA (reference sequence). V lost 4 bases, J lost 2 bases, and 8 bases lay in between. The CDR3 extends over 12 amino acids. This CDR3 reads CSAKVSNYGYTF. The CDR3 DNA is TGCAGTGCTAAAGTGTCCAACTATGGCTACACCTTC.

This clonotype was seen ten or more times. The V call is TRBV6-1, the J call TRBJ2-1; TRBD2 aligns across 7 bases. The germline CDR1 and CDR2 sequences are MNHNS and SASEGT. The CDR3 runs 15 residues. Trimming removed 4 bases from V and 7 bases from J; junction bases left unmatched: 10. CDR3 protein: CASSGLAGAFNEQFF. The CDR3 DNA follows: TGTGCCAGCAGTGGCCTGGCGGGAGCCTTTAATGAGCAGTTCTTC.

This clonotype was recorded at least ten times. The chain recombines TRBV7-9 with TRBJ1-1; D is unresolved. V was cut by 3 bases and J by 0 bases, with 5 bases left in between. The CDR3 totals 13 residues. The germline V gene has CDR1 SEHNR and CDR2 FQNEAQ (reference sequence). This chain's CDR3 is CASSFGMNTEAFF. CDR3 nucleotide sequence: TGTGCCAGCAGCTTCGGGATGAACACTGAAGCTTTCTTT.

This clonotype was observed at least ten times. CDR3 sequence reads: CASSLIGTSGNNEQFF. The DNA of the CDR3 is TGTGCCAGCAGCTTAATTGGGACTAGCGGAAACAATGAGCAGTTCTTC. The rearrangement links TRBV11-1 to TRBJ2-1; 11 bases match TRBD2. Germline CDR1 reads SGHAT; CDR2 reads FQDESV (reference sequence). There are 16 residues in the CDR3. V gave up 2 bases and J gave up 5 bases; unmatched junction bases: 5.

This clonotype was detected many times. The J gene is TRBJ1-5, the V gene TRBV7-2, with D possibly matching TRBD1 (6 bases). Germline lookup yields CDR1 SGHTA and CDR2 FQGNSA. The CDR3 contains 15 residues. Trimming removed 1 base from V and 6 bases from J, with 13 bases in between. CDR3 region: CASSLEGRGGQPQHF. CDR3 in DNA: TGTGCCAGCAGCTTAGAAGGCAGGGGAGGTCAGCCCCAGCATTTT. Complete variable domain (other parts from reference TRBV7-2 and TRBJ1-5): GAGVSQSPSNKVTEKGKDVELRCDPISGHTALYWYRQSLGQGLEFLIYFQGNSAPDKSGLPSDRFSAERTGGSVSTLTIQRTQQEDSAVYLCASSLEGRGGQPQHFGDGTRLSIL.

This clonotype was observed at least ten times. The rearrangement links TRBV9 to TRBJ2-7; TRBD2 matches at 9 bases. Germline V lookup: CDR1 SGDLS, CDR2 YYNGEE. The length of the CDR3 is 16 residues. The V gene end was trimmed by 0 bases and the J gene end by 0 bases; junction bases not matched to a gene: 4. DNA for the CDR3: TGTGCCAGCAGCGTAGGGGCGCGGGGGGGCTCCTACGAGCAGTACTTC. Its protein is CASSVGARGGSYEQYF.

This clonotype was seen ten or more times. CDR3: CASSRTGNSPLHF. CDR3 DNA: TGTGCCAGCAGTCGGACAGGGAATTCACCCCTCCACTTT. The chain employs TRBV6-5 and TRBJ1-6, with 8 bases matching TRBD1. Germline V gene data show CDR1 as MNHEY and CDR2 as SVGAGI. The V gene end was trimmed by 5 bases and the J gene end by 7 bases; junction bases not matched to a gene: 1. The CDR3 totals 13 residues.

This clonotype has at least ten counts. The CDR3: CRIRGQGGIDEQFF. CDR3 nucleotides: TGCAGAATCCGGGGACAGGGGGGAATAGATGAGCAGTTCTTC. V usage is TRBV29-1 and J usage is TRBJ2-1; 11 nucleotides align to TRBD1. There are 14 residues in the CDR3. The germline gives CDR1 SQVTM, CDR2 ANQGSEA.

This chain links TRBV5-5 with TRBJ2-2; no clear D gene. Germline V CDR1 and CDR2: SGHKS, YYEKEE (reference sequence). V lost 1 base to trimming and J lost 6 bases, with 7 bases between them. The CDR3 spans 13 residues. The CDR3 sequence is CASSLLVSGELFF. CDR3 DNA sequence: TGTGCCAGCAGCTTGCTTGTCTCCGGGGAGCTGTTTTTT.

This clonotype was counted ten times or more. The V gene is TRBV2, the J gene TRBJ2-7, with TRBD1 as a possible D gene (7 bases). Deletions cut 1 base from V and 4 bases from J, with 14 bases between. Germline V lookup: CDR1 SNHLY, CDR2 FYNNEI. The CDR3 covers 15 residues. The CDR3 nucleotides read TGTGCCAGCAGTGAAGGCGGGACAGCGGCGTACGAGCAGTACTTC. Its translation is CASSEGGTAAYEQYF.

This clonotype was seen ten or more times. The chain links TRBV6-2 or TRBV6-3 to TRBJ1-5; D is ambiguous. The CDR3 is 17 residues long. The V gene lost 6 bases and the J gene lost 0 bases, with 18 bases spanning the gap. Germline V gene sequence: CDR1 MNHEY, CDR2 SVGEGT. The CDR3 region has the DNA TGTGCCAGCAGCCTCGCTGCGATTTTGGTTAGCAATCAGCCCCAGCATTTT. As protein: CASSLAAILVSNQPQHF.

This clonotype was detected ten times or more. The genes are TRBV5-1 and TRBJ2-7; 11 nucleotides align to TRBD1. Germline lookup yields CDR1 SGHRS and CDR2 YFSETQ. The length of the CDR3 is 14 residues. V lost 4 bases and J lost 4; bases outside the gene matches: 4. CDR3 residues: CASSGQGAVYEQYF. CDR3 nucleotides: TGCGCCAGCAGCGGACAGGGGGCGGTTTACGAGCAGTACTTC.

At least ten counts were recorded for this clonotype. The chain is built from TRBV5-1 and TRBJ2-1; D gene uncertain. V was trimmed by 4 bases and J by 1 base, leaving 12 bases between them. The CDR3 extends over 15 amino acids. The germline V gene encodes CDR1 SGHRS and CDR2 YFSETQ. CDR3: CASSQDPQSYNEQFF. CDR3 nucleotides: TGCGCCAGCAGCCAGGACCCGCAGTCCTACAATGAGCAGTTCTTC.

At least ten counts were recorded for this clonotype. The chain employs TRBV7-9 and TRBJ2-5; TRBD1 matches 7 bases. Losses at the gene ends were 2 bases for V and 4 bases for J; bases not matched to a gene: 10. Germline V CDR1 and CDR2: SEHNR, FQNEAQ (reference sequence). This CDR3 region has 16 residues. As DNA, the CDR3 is TGTGCCAGCAGCTTACAGGACAGGAGCTCCCCAGAGACCCAGTACTTC. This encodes CASSLQDRSSPETQYF.